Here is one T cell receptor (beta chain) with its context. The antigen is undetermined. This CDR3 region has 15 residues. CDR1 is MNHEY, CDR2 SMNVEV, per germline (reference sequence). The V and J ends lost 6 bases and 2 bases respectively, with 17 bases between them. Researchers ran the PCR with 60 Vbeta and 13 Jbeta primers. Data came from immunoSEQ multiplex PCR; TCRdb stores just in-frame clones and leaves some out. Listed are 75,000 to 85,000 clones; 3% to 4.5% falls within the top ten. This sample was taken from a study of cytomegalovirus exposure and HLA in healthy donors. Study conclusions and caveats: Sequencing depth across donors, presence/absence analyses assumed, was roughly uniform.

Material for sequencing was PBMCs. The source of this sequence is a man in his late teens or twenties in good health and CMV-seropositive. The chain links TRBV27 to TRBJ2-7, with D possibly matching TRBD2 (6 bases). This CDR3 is CASSLGGRLAYEQYF. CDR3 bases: TGTGCCAGCAGCCTAGGAGGGAGGTTAGCCTACGAGCAGTACTTC.